A selection of T cell receptor beta chains follows, all from one sample in a study of untreated major depressive disorder. TCRdb keeps only in-frame clones here, not all; method: immunoSEQ multiplex PCR. The sample carries roughly 13,000 clones, over 80% recorded once. The sample consisted of CD4+ T cells from PBMCs. Source of these receptors: a woman younger than 45 with major depressive disorder. The CDR3 runs from the conserved cysteine through the conserved F or W. D genes are given only for firm matches. Size is stated for part of the rows, as once, few or many counts, or as a class when the clone is expanded.

V	size	J	D	CDR3	DNA
TRBV11-2	NA	TRBJ2-7	TRBD2	CASREIRARGRANYEQYF	TGTGCCAGCAGAGAAATTAGGGCCCGCGGGAGGGCCAACTACGAGCAGTACTTC
TRBV5-4	NA	TRBJ2-7	TRBD1	CASRAGTGTVEQYF	TGTGCCAGCAGGGCCGGGACAGGGACGGTTGAGCAGTACTTC
TRBV4-3	NA	TRBJ2-7	NA	CASSQDRQAHYEQYF	TGCGCCAGCAGCCAAGATCGGCAGGCCCACTACGAGCAGTACTTC
TRBV15	NA	TRBJ2-1	NA	CATSRDTGSNEQFF	TGTGCCACCAGCAGAGATACAGGCAGCAATGAGCAGTTCTTC
TRBV13	NA	TRBJ2-3	TRBD2	CASSWGGSTDTQYF	TGTGCCAGCAGCTGGGGGGGGAGCACAGATACGCAGTATTTT
TRBV11-2	NA	TRBJ2-4	NA	CASSLVGRKTIQYF	TGTGCCAGCAGCTTAGTAGGGCGAAAGACCATTCAGTACTTC
TRBV4-1	once	TRBJ2-2	TRBD2	CASSPRLAGASGTGELFF	TGCGCCAGCAGCCCTAGACTAGCGGGAGCCTCGGGCACCGGGGAGCTGTTTTTT
TRBV5-1	NA	TRBJ2-7	NA	CASSLDQDGAQYF	TGCGCCAGCAGCTTGGACCAGGACGGGGCGCAGTACTTC
TRBV5-4	NA	TRBJ1-2	NA	CASSPQWGGHGYTF	TGTGCCAGCAGCCCCCAGTGGGGGGGGCATGGCTACACCTTC
TRBV7-6	NA	TRBJ2-5	TRBD1	CASSRGSETQYF	TGTGCCAGCTCCAGGGGGAGCGAGACCCAGTACTTC
TRBV21-1	NA	TRBJ2-7	NA	CASSKSGASGRDLYEQYF	TGTGCCAGCAGCAAAAGCGGGGCTAGCGGGAGGGACCTCTACGAGCAGTACTTC
TRBV7-3	NA	TRBJ1-5	NA	CASSLNGDSGQPQHF	TGTGCCAGCAGCTTAAATGGGGATTCGGGACAGCCCCAGCATTTT
TRBV11-2	NA	TRBJ2-1	NA	CASSLEGPAEQFF	TGTGCCAGCAGCTTAGAGGGGCCGGCAGAGCAGTTCTTC
TRBV16	NA	TRBJ2-7	TRBD2	CASSQEVFAGGYEQYF	TGTGCCAGCAGCCAGGAAGTGTTCGCGGGAGGCTACGAGCAGTACTTC
TRBV6-6	NA	TRBJ2-1	NA	CASSARGDEQFF	TGTGCCAGCTCAGCCAGGGGTGATGAGCAGTTCTTC
TRBV18	NA	TRBJ1-4	NA	CASSPDPRGREKLFF	TGTGCCAGCTCACCGGACCCCCGAGGTCGGGAAAAACTGTTTTTT
TRBV6-5	NA	TRBJ2-3	NA	CASSPNWGDTQYF	TGTGCCAGCAGCCCAAACTGGGGCGATACGCAGTATTTT
TRBV6-4	NA	TRBJ2-3	NA	CASGAGHTDTQYF	TGTGCCAGCGGAGCGGGACACACAGATACGCAGTATTTT
TRBV13	few	TRBJ2-3	NA	CASSPPPSLASDTQYF	TGTGCCAGCAGCCCCCCGCCCTCCTTAGCCTCAGATACGCAGTATTTT
TRBV7-9	NA	TRBJ1-4	NA	CASSLAPAGTPEKLFF	TGTGCCAGCAGCTTAGCGCCGGCAGGCACCCCTGAAAAACTGTTTTTT
TRBV29-1	NA	TRBJ1-1	NA	CSVRGSHTEAFF	TGCAGCGTTAGAGGGTCCCACACTGAAGCTTTCTTT
TRBV6-5	NA	TRBJ1-3	TRBD1	CASSRDSLSGNTIYF	TGTGCCAGCAGTCGGGACAGTCTTTCTGGAAACACCATATATTTT
TRBV7-6	NA	TRBJ1-1	NA	CASSSTGITEAFF	TGTGCCAGCAGCTCCACGGGGATTACTGAAGCTTTCTTT
TRBV4-1	NA	TRBJ2-7	NA	CASSQGSYEQYF	TGCGCCAGCAGCCAAGGGTCCTACGAGCAGTACTTC
TRBV11-2	NA	TRBJ2-7	NA	CASSLQLLGEQYF	TGTGCCAGCAGCCTTCAACTTCTTGGGGAGCAGTACTTC
TRBV10-3	once	TRBJ1-4	TRBD1	CAISTGGSKLFF	TGTGCCATCAGTACAGGGGGTTCTAAACTGTTTTTT
TRBV19	NA	TRBJ1-5	NA	CASRYRGGSNQPQHF	TGTGCCAGTCGATACCGAGGGGGTAGCAATCAGCCCCAGCATTTT
TRBV9	NA	TRBJ2-3	NA	CASSRRGAGTDTQYF	TGTGCCAGCAGCAGACGAGGCGCGGGCACAGATACGCAGTATTTT
TRBV19	once	TRBJ2-3	NA	CASSSQSTDTQYF	TGTGCCAGTAGTTCACAGAGCACAGATACGCAGTATTTT
TRBV30	NA	TRBJ2-3	NA	CAWSLNTDTQYF	TGTGCCTGGAGTTTAAACACAGATACGCAGTATTTT
TRBV14	NA	TRBJ1-3	TRBD1	CASSQDRGAYTIYF	TGTGCCAGCAGCCAGGACAGGGGAGCTTACACCATATATTTT
TRBV6-5	NA	TRBJ1-2	NA	CASTKGDNSYGYTF	TGTGCCAGCACCAAGGGGGACAACAGCTATGGCTACACCTTC
TRBV5-8	NA	TRBJ2-1	NA	CASSGGGKGNNEQFF	TGTGCCAGCAGCGGGGGCGGGAAGGGGAACAATGAGCAGTTCTTC
TRBV15	NA	TRBJ1-2	TRBD1	CATSRELLTGAYGYTF	TGTGCCACCAGCAGAGAATTGCTGACAGGGGCCTATGGCTACACCTTC
TRBV2	NA	TRBJ2-2	NA	CASMRSENTGELFF	TGTGCCAGCATGCGGTCAGAGAACACCGGGGAGCTGTTTTTT
TRBV6-1	NA	TRBJ2-7	NA	CASSRALYEQYF	TGTGCCAGCAGCCGGGCCCTCTACGAGCAGTACTTC
TRBV6-1	NA	TRBJ1-5	NA	CASSEQYSNQPQHF	TGTGCCAGCAGTGAACAGTATAGCAATCAGCCCCAGCATTTT
TRBV5-5	NA	TRBJ1-1	TRBD1	CASSLSSRDRGLGAFF	TGTGCCAGCAGCTTGTCGTCTCGGGACAGGGGGTTAGGAGCTTTCTTT
TRBV19	NA	TRBJ1-1	NA	CASSISGRGTEAFF	TGTGCCAGTAGTATATCCGGACGAGGGACTGAAGCTTTCTTT
TRBV5-6	NA	TRBJ2-7	NA	CASSTGPLGYYEQYF	TGTGCCAGCAGCACGGGCCCCCTCGGCTACTACGAGCAGTACTTC